This passage covers 23 T cell receptor beta chains from one sample sequenced in a study of blood T cell repertoires in COVID-19. Only in-frame clones appear in the TCRdb table, and some are missing; sequencing was by immunoSEQ multiplex PCR. The repertoire holds under 350,000 clones, with 89% as singletons. Sequencing was performed on peripheral blood. Receptor source: a woman in her 30s with COVID-19, enrolled during active disease.

This clone was recorded a few times. The V and J genes are TRBV11-3 and TRBJ2-7; unclear D gene. CDR3 length: 15 residues. V was clipped by 1 base and J by 3 bases, with 13 bases between them. Germline assignment: CDR1 SGHNT and CDR2 YENEEA. CDR3 in DNA: TGTGCCAGCAGCTTAGGGCCAGAATCGTTCTACGAGCAGTACTTC. It codes for CASSLGPESFYEQYF.

This chain links TRBV19 with TRBJ1-5; D might be TRBD1 (5 bases). Germline loops: CDR1 LNHDA, CDR2 SQIVND (reference sequence). This CDR3 comprises 11 residues. Deletions cut 2 bases from V and 11 bases from J, with 7 bases between. Written as DNA, the CDR3 is TGTGCCAGTAGTATACGGGGGGCCCAGCATTTT. Protein product: CASSIRGAQHF.

This chain uses TRBV12-5 with TRBJ1-1, with a weak D call TRBD1 (5 bases). Germline V lookup: CDR1 LGHNT, CDR2 FRNRAP. V dropped 0 bases and J dropped 1 base, with 12 bases sitting between them. This CDR3 is built from 16 residues. This chain's CDR3 is CASGLVHGGENTEAFF. The CDR3, as DNA: TGTGCTAGTGGTTTGGTACACGGAGGGGAGAACACTGAAGCTTTCTTT.

DNA of the CDR3: TGTGCAAGTCGCTTAGACCTGCGTCGGGGGGGCCTTCAAGAGACCCAGTACTTC. It encodes CASRLDLRRGGLQETQYF. The gene calls are TRBV12-2 and TRBJ2-5; the tabulated D call, TRBD2, remains unverified against the DNA. TRBV12-2 is labeled a pseudogene. This CDR3 region has 18 residues.

This chain joins TRBV4-1 and TRBJ1-1, with D hard to call. The CDR3 length is 13 residues. Germline lookup yields CDR1 MGHRA and CDR2 YSYEKL. V was pared by 4 bases and J by 1 base, with 7 bases between. CDR3 sequence reads: CASSREENTEAFF. The DNA for the CDR3 is TGCGCCAGCAGCCGCGAAGAGAACACTGAAGCTTTCTTT.

J is TRBJ2-1 and V is TRBV4-1, with 11 bases that match TRBD2. Germline loops: CDR1 MGHRA, CDR2 YSYEKL. The CDR3 extends over 15 amino acids. After removal of 4 bases from V and 6 bases from J, the junction contained 5 bases not matched to a gene. CDR3 nucleotide sequence: TGCGCCAGCAGCCTACAGACTAGCGGGGCCAATGAGCAGTTCTTC. Translated, it gives CASSLQTSGANEQFF.

The rearrangement joins TRBV27 to TRBJ1-5; no clear D gene. The CDR3 is 16 amino acids. Deletions cut 5 bases from V and 0 bases from J, with 14 bases between. Germline CDR1 and CDR2: MNHEY and SMNVEV (reference sequence). The DNA for the CDR3 is TGTGCCAGCAGTCCAGTGTCGTCGTATAGCAATCAGCCCCAGCATTTT. This gives the protein CASSPVSSYSNQPQHF.

This chain links TRBV25-1 with TRBJ1-1; D is perhaps TRBD1 (5 bases). The CDR3 is made up of 13 amino acids. Between the trimmed V and J ends, which lost 6 bases and 7 bases, there was a span of 15 bases. In germline, CDR1 is MGHDK, CDR2 SYGVNS. The CDR3 DNA follows: TGTGCCAGCAGGAGGCACGGGGGGGTTGAAGCTTTCTTT. Residues: CASRRHGGVEAFF.

A note on this clone: The sample contains more than one DNA sequence encoding this CDR3. The J gene is TRBJ1-2, the V gene TRBV15, with a possible D match to TRBD1 (5 bases). The CDR3 runs to 13 residues. V was trimmed by 1 base and J by 2 bases, leaving 5 bases between them. Germline loops: CDR1 LNHNV, CDR2 YYDKDF (reference sequence). CDR3 DNA: TGTGCCACCAGCAGAGGACAGAACTATGGCTACACCTTC. Its translation: CATSRGQNYGYTF.

This chain connects TRBV10-3 to TRBJ1-2, with TRBD1 as a possible D gene (6 bases). The V end lost 6 bases, the J end lost 5 bases, and 13 bases lay between the germline ends. Germline-derived CDR1 and CDR2 are ENHRY and SYGVKD. The CDR3 runs to 13 residues. CDR3 sequence (DNA): TGTGCCATCAGCGGAACAGGGAGTTATGGCTACACCTTC. Its translation is CAISGTGSYGYTF.

This clone has just one count. This rearrangement joins TRBV11-2 to TRBJ1-2; TRBD1 agrees at 7 bases. Germline V gene sequence: CDR1 SGHAT, CDR2 FQNNGV. J lost 3 bases, V lost 6 bases, and 7 bases had no gene match. The CDR3 covers 14 residues. The CDR3, as DNA: TGTGCCAGCAGTCTCACAGGGGCCTACTATGGCTACACCTTC. Encoded protein: CASSLTGAYYGYTF.

The chain has TRBV10-3 and TRBJ2-3, with 11 bases matching TRBD2. The CDR3 contains 15 residues. J was trimmed by 0 bases and V by 7 bases; bases with no gene match: 3. CDR1 and CDR2 from the germline V gene are ENHRY and SYGVKD. CDR3 loop: CAITGTSGSTDTQYF. Here the CDR3 DNA reads TGTGCCATCACCGGGACTAGCGGAAGCACAGATACGCAGTATTTT.

The chain joins TRBV6-1 to TRBJ2-1; 11 bases are a match to TRBD2. The V gene end was trimmed by 2 bases and the J gene end by 10 bases; junction bases not matched to a gene: 7. The CDR3 has 15 residues. Germline CDR1 and CDR2: MNHNS and SASEGT. CDR3 amino acids: CASSEMRLAGREQFF. CDR3 in DNA: TGTGCCAGCAGTGAAATGAGACTAGCGGGGAGGGAGCAGTTCTTC.

CDR3 protein: CAASPGTGIFSYEQYV. CDR3 nucleotides: TGTGCCGCATCACCGGGGACAGGTATCTTCTCCTACGAGCAGTACGTC. The chain couples TRBV6-6 to TRBJ2-7, with TRBD1 identical over 8 bases. CDR3 length: 16 amino acids. The junction had 15 bases not matched to a gene; V was cut back by 11 bases and J by 0 bases. Germline values: CDR1 MNHNY, CDR2 SVGAGI (reference sequence).

This chain links TRBV27 with TRBJ1-4, with D possibly matching TRBD1 (5 bases). The CDR3 has 16 residues. The germline V gene has CDR1 MNHEY and CDR2 SMNVEV (reference sequence). V lost 6 bases and J 4 bases, leaving 18 bases between the germline ends. The CDR3 spells CASSPLRWGDNEKLFF. DNA for the CDR3: TGTGCCAGCAGCCCGCTTCGGTGGGGGGATAATGAAAAACTGTTTTTT.

The chain recombines TRBV7-2 with TRBJ1-2; D is unresolved. Germline V gene data show CDR1 as SGHTA and CDR2 as FQGNSA. CDR3 size: 15 residues. V lost 0 bases to trimming and J lost 8 bases, with 16 bases between them. The CDR3 here is CASSLAYRGSGGYTF. CDR3 nucleotides: TGTGCCAGCAGCTTAGCCTACAGAGGGTCGGGCGGCTACACCTTC.

The table lists this clone with a count of one. V is TRBV4-2 and J is TRBJ2-3; 7 bases fit TRBD1. Per the germline V gene, CDR1 is LGHNA and CDR2 is YNFKEQ. The CDR3 has 15 amino acids. After removal of 4 bases from V and 2 bases from J, the junction contained 6 bases not matched to a gene. The chain's CDR3 is CASSLRTGPTDTQYF. The CDR3 DNA reads as TGTGCCAGCAGCCTTCGGACAGGCCCCACAGATACGCAGTATTTT.

This clone has a single count. The chain uses TRBV7-9 and TRBJ2-6, with D possibly matching TRBD2 (5 bases). The CDR3 covers 15 residues. V dropped 4 bases and J dropped 0 bases, with 7 bases sitting between them. Germline values: CDR1 SEHNR, CDR2 FQNEAQ (reference sequence). The CDR3 DNA follows: TGTGCCAGCAGCTACGGAGGCTCTGGGGCCAACGTCCTGACTTTC. It specifies CASSYGGSGANVLTF.

This clone was observed a single time. This chain links TRBV19 with TRBJ1-4, with D tentatively TRBD1 (6 bases). Trimming took off 2 bases at V and 8 bases at J, with 9 bases between the two ends. Germline assignment: CDR1 LNHDA and CDR2 SQIVND (reference sequence). This CDR3 has 13 residues. For the CDR3, the DNA is TGTGCCAGTAGTATATTGGACAGCGAAAAACTGTTTTTT. Amino acid sequence: CASSILDSEKLFF.

This clone was seen just once. The J gene is TRBJ1-5, the V gene TRBV7-9; D unclear. CDR3 length: 13 amino acids. The germline gives CDR1 SEHNR, CDR2 FQNEAQ (reference sequence). Trimming stripped 5 bases from V and 10 bases from J, with 15 bases between. In nucleotides, the CDR3 is TGTGCCAGCAGCAGAGCCGGGAGCCACCCCCAGCATTTT. Protein: CASSRAGSHPQHF.

The V and J genes are TRBV19 and TRBJ1-1; 9 positions agree with TRBD1. CDR1 is LNHDA and CDR2 is SQIVND in the germline V gene (reference sequence). J was trimmed by 0 bases and V by 7 bases; bases with no gene match: 9. The CDR3 has 16 amino acids. This CDR3 reads CASTRTDRGVNTEAFF. The CDR3 coding sequence is TGTGCCAGTACCCGCACAGACAGGGGGGTGAACACTGAAGCTTTCTTT.

V usage is TRBV21-1 and J usage is TRBJ2-5; TRBD2, the table's D call, was not compared with the DNA. TRBV21-1 constitutes a pseudogene. This CDR3 has 16 residues. The CDR3 is CASINQKKADQETQYF. The CDR3 bases are TGTGCCAGCATCAACCAAAAAAAAGCGGATCAAGAGACCCAGTACTTC.

This clone was observed a single time. The chain uses TRBV6-2 or TRBV6-3 and TRBJ1-6, with D hard to call. Trimming shortened V by 3 bases and J by 5 bases, and 8 bases separated the two germline ends. Per germline, CDR1 MNHEY and CDR2 SVGEGT. The CDR3 is 14 residues long. CDR3 in amino acids: CASSYLQNNSPLHF. The CDR3 coding sequence is TGTGCCAGCAGTTATCTGCAGAATAATTCACCCCTCCACTTT.